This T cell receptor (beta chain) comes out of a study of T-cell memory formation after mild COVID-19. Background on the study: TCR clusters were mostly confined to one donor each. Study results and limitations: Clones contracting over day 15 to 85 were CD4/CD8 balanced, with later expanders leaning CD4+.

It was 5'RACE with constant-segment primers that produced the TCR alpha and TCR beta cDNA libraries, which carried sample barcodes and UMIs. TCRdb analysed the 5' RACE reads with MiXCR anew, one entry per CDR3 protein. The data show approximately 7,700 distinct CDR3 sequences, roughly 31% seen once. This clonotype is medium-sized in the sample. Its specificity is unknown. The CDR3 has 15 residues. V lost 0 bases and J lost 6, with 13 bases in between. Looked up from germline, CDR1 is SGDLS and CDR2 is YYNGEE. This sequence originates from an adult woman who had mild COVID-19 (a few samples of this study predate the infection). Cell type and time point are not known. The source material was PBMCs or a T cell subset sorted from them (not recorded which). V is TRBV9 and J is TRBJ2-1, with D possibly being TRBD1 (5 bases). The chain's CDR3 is CASSVGRAVGNEQFF. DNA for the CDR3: TGTGCCAGCAGCGTAGGCAGGGCCGTTGGCAATGAGCAGTTCTTC.